Presented here are 5 T cell receptor beta chains from one specimen sequenced in a study of shared clonotypes between healthy human individuals. Repertoires were generated with immunoSEQ multiplex PCR, while TCRdb's copy carries only in-frame clones and drops some. The sample lists about 450,000 clones, roughly 85% occurring once. The sample consisted of PBMCs. Source of these receptors: a middle-aged woman in good health. Some clones in this sample may be carry-over from other donors' samples.

The genes are TRBV27 and TRBJ2-2, with TRBD1 identical over 8 bases. This CDR3 has 16 residues. V gave up 6 bases and J gave up 0 bases; unmatched junction bases: 6. Germline V gives CDR1 MNHEY, CDR2 SMNVEV (reference sequence). CDR3 nucleotide sequence: TGTGCCAGCAGCCCTCAGGGGGCCGCGAACACCGGGGAGCTGTTTTTT. Its protein product is CASSPQGAANTGELFF.

The V gene is TRBV5-6, the J gene TRBJ1-2; 10 bases map to TRBD1. Germline assignment: CDR1 SGHDT and CDR2 YYEEEE. V was clipped by 4 bases and J by 5 bases; unmatched bases: 8. The CDR3 is 15 amino acids. The CDR3 DNA reads TGTGCCAGCAGCATGACAGGGGGCGCGAGGTATGGCTACACCTTC. Its protein is CASSMTGGARYGYTF.

The V call is TRBV27, the J call TRBJ2-7, with TRBD2 identical over 14 bases. Germline CDR1 MNHEY, CDR2 SMNVEV (reference sequence). The CDR3 runs 16 residues. After removal of 6 bases from V and 7 bases from J, the junction contained 11 bases not matched to a gene. CDR3 protein: CASRPRLAGGPREQYF. The DNA for the CDR3 is TGTGCCAGCAGACCTAGACTAGCGGGAGGGCCACGGGAGCAGTACTTC.

V and J are TRBV2 and TRBJ2-1; 11 bases are a match to TRBD2. The length of the CDR3 is 15 residues. Germline V gives CDR1 SNHLY, CDR2 FYNNEI. Trimming took 8 bases from V and 2 from J; bases not matched to a gene: 5. The CDR3 bases are TGTGCCAGCTCCCAGACTAGCGGGACCTACAATGAGCAGTTCTTC. Translation gives CASSQTSGTYNEQFF. Together with reference TRBV2 and TRBJ2-1, the CDR3 gives the full variable domain: EPEVTQTPSHQVTQMGQEVILRCVPISNHLYFYWYRQILGQKVEFLVSFYNNEISEKSEIFDDQFSVERPDGSNFTLKIRSTKLEDSAMYFCASSQTSGTYNEQFFGPGTRLTVL.

The chain has TRBV29-1 and TRBJ1-1; the D gene is possibly TRBD1 (6 bases). CDR1 and CDR2 from the germline V gene are SQVTM and ANQGSEA. The CDR3 covers 13 residues. V was shortened by 5 bases and J by 1 base, with 11 bases between the two germline ends. DNA for the CDR3: TGCAGCGTTAGGGACACGACGAACACTGAAGCTTTCTTT. The encoded protein is CSVRDTTNTEAFF.